This TCR beta chain was captured by sequencing in a study of regulatory T cells. Points from the study as a whole: In CD3G-deficient patients, conventional CD4+ T cells were enriched for hydrophobic CDR3 residues at positions 6 and 7.

This CDR3 is 16 amino acids long. Looked up from germline, CDR1 is KGHSH and CDR2 is LQKENI. Trimming pared 3 bases from V and 2 bases from J, leaving 16 bases between. The PCR used 52 TRBV and 13 TRBJ primers. This table comes from immunoSEQ multiplex PCR, and its TCRdb copy is limited to in-frame clones, with some not included. The sample consists of more than 15,000 clones, 84% of them appearing once. Regulatory (CD25-high CD127-low) and conventional (CD25-low CD127-high) CD4+ T cells were sorted separately. In the case of this clone: Antigen: not known.

Input material: conventional CD4+ T cells sorted from blood. The rearrangement uses TRBV18 and TRBJ1-1, with D uncertain. This TCR came from a person aged 25 to 45 with CD3G deficiency. Here the CDR3 reads CASSPRERATNTEAFF. In DNA, the CDR3 is TGTGCCAGCTCACCGAGGGAGAGGGCTACAAACACTGAAGCTTTCTTT.